Here is one T cell receptor beta chain with its context. CDR1 and CDR2 (germline): LGHDT, YNNKEL (reference sequence). The V gene lost 1 base and the J gene lost 2 bases, with 15 bases spanning the gap. The CDR3 covers 17 residues. The source of the sample is a study of blood T cell repertoires in COVID-19. TCRdb keeps only in-frame clones here, not all; method: immunoSEQ multiplex PCR. The data contain roughly 89,000 clones, roughly 80% of them seen just once; the ten biggest clones take up 15%. Sequenced sample: peripheral blood. The chain links TRBV3-1 (or the pseudogene TRBV3-2) to TRBJ2-1; a possible D gene is TRBD1 (6 bases). The clonotype comes from a woman of 80 years or more with acute or convalescent COVID-19. CDR3 sequence: CASSQGTGTGPYNEQFF. CDR3 sequence (DNA): TGTGCCAGCAGCCAAGGGACCGGAACAGGGCCCTACAATGAGCAGTTCTTC.